These T cell receptor beta chains were read from a single sample in a study of CD8 T cells in ankylosing spondylitis. TCRdb analysed the 5' RACE reads with MiXCR anew, one entry per CDR3 protein. Of about 250,000 distinct CDR3 sequences in the sample, over 30% were seen once. Sample: blood, either unsorted or a sorted T cell fraction (not recorded which). These receptors all stem from a male donor with ankylosing spondylitis or in good health (not recorded which). Each CDR3 is given with its conserved first and last residue. D genes are given only for firm matches. Clone size is given for some rows only: seen once, a few or many times, or a class if the clone is expanded.

v_gene: TRBV4-2; j_gene: TRBJ2-7; abundance: NA; d_gene: NA; CDR3aa: CASSQGTGRDYEQYF; CDR3nt: TGTGCCAGCAGCCAAGGGACGGGCAGGGACTACGAGCAGTACTTC
v_gene: TRBV6-5; j_gene: TRBJ2-3; abundance: NA; d_gene: NA; CDR3aa: CASSYADSRDTQYF; CDR3nt: TGTGCCAGCAGTTACGCGGACAGCCGGGATACGCAGTATTTT
v_gene: TRBV6-5; j_gene: TRBJ1-1; abundance: few; d_gene: NA; CDR3aa: CASSYRAGDTEAFF; CDR3nt: TGTGCCAGCAGTTACCGGGCAGGGGACACTGAAGCTTTCTTT
v_gene: TRBV24-1; j_gene: TRBJ2-1; abundance: NA; d_gene: TRBD1; CDR3aa: CATRQGAYNEQFF; CDR3nt: TGTGCCACCAGGCAGGGGGCTTACAATGAGCAGTTCTTC
v_gene: TRBV10-3; j_gene: TRBJ1-6; abundance: NA; d_gene: NA; CDR3aa: CAISETGKSSPLHF; CDR3nt: TGTGCCATCAGTGAGACAGGGAAGAGCTCACCCCTCCACTTT
v_gene: TRBV20-1; j_gene: TRBJ2-1; abundance: many; d_gene: NA; CDR3aa: CSGMRGPHNEQFF; CDR3nt: TGCAGTGGTATGCGGGGGCCCCACAATGAGCAGTTCTTC
v_gene: TRBV12-3/TRBV12-4; j_gene: TRBJ2-1; abundance: NA; d_gene: NA; CDR3aa: CASSPRRSVYEQFF; CDR3nt: TGTGCCAGCAGCCCTAGACGATCTGTCTATGAGCAGTTCTTC
v_gene: TRBV2; j_gene: TRBJ1-4; abundance: NA; d_gene: NA; CDR3aa: CASSEFEAQKLFF; CDR3nt: TGTGCCAGCAGCGAGTTCGAAGCCCAAAAACTGTTTTTT
v_gene: TRBV29-1; j_gene: TRBJ2-1; abundance: few; d_gene: NA; CDR3aa: CSVDGLIYNEQFF; CDR3nt: TGCAGCGTTGACGGGCTAATCTACAATGAGCAGTTCTTC
v_gene: TRBV3-1; j_gene: TRBJ2-3; abundance: once; d_gene: TRBD2; CDR3aa: CASSPLTSGGENTQYF; CDR3nt: TGTGCCAGCAGCCCCCTGACTAGCGGGGGGGAAAATACGCAGTATTTT
v_gene: TRBV3-1; j_gene: TRBJ1-1; abundance: NA; d_gene: TRBD1; CDR3aa: CASSQHLFDRGITNTEAFF; CDR3nt: TGTGCCAGCAGCCAACACCTCTTTGACAGGGGGATTACGAACACTGAAGCTTTCTTT
v_gene: TRBV20-1; j_gene: TRBJ2-1; abundance: few; d_gene: NA; CDR3aa: CSARDGRGVHNEQFF; CDR3nt: TGCAGTGCTAGAGATGGCAGGGGTGTGCACAATGAGCAGTTCTTC
v_gene: TRBV12-3/TRBV12-4; j_gene: TRBJ1-4; abundance: NA; d_gene: NA; CDR3aa: CASSFQALWPNEKLFF; CDR3nt: TGTGCCAGCAGTTTCCAAGCGCTATGGCCTAATGAAAAACTGTTTTTT
v_gene: TRBV10-3; j_gene: TRBJ2-1; abundance: NA; d_gene: TRBD1; CDR3aa: CAISEDRESNEQFF; CDR3nt: TGTGCCATCAGTGAGGACAGGGAATCCAATGAGCAGTTCTTC
v_gene: TRBV29-1; j_gene: TRBJ2-7; abundance: NA; d_gene: NA; CDR3aa: CSFQNQYEQYF; CDR3nt: TGCAGCTTTCAAAACCAGTACGAGCAGTACTTC
v_gene: TRBV27; j_gene: TRBJ2-3; abundance: few; d_gene: TRBD2; CDR3aa: CASSFSGGDTDTQYF; CDR3nt: TGTGCCAGCAGTTTCAGCGGGGGGGACACAGATACGCAGTATTTT
v_gene: TRBV29-1; j_gene: TRBJ1-3; abundance: few; d_gene: NA; CDR3aa: CSVAAPSSGNTIYF; CDR3nt: TGCAGCGTTGCGGCCCCGAGCTCTGGAAACACCATATATTTT
v_gene: TRBV12-5; j_gene: TRBJ1-6; abundance: NA; d_gene: NA; CDR3aa: CASGLGPGTESSYNSPLHF; CDR3nt: TGTGCTAGTGGTTTGGGACCGGGAACAGAGAGCTCCTATAATTCACCCCTCCACTTT
v_gene: TRBV4-2; j_gene: TRBJ2-7; abundance: few; d_gene: NA; CDR3aa: CASSQERGLISYEQYF; CDR3nt: TGTGCCAGCAGCCAAGAGCGAGGTCTTATCTCCTACGAGCAGTACTTC
v_gene: TRBV6-4; j_gene: TRBJ2-3; abundance: NA; d_gene: TRBD2; CDR3aa: CASSDVPALAGDTQYF; CDR3nt: TGTGCCAGCAGTGACGTCCCAGCTCTAGCGGGGGATACGCAGTATTTT
v_gene: TRBV19; j_gene: TRBJ2-5; abundance: NA; d_gene: NA; CDR3aa: CASSATFQETQYF; CDR3nt: TGTGCCAGTAGCGCAACGTTCCAAGAGACCCAGTACTTC
v_gene: TRBV10-3; j_gene: TRBJ2-7; abundance: few; d_gene: NA; CDR3aa: CAIKEGIGNEQYF; CDR3nt: TGTGCCATCAAAGAAGGGATAGGCAACGAGCAGTACTTC
v_gene: TRBV24-1; j_gene: TRBJ2-5; abundance: NA; d_gene: NA; CDR3aa: CATSGPGEETQYF; CDR3nt: TGTGCCACCAGTGGGCCAGGCGAGGAGACCCAGTACTTC
v_gene: TRBV24-1; j_gene: TRBJ2-5; abundance: few; d_gene: TRBD1; CDR3aa: CATSEPGQGEETQYF; CDR3nt: TGTGCCACCAGTGAGCCGGGACAGGGTGAGGAGACCCAGTACTTC
v_gene: TRBV10-3; j_gene: TRBJ2-7; abundance: NA; d_gene: NA; CDR3aa: CAISDEALPYEQYF; CDR3nt: TGTGCCATCAGTGATGAAGCGCTACCCTACGAGCAGTACTTC
v_gene: TRBV4-1; j_gene: TRBJ1-4; abundance: NA; d_gene: TRBD1; CDR3aa: CASSQFSGQEGKLFF; CDR3nt: TGCGCCAGCAGCCAATTTTCGGGACAGGAAGGAAAACTGTTTTTT
v_gene: TRBV20-1; j_gene: TRBJ2-3; abundance: many; d_gene: TRBD2; CDR3aa: CSARERGTTDTQYF; CDR3nt: TGCAGTGCTAGGGAGCGGGGAACCACAGATACGCAGTATTTT
v_gene: TRBV29-1; j_gene: TRBJ2-3; abundance: few; d_gene: TRBD2; CDR3aa: CSVPTSGVASTDTQYF; CDR3nt: TGCAGCGTTCCGACTAGCGGGGTGGCTAGCACAGATACGCAGTATTTT
v_gene: TRBV5-1; j_gene: TRBJ2-7; abundance: NA; d_gene: TRBD1; CDR3aa: CASSLQGVNDEQYF; CDR3nt: TGCGCCAGCAGCTTACAGGGGGTTAACGACGAGCAGTACTTC
v_gene: TRBV10-3; j_gene: TRBJ2-3; abundance: few; d_gene: NA; CDR3aa: CAISESGLLTDTQYF; CDR3nt: TGTGCCATCAGTGAGTCGGGGCTCCTCACAGATACGCAGTATTTT
v_gene: TRBV30; j_gene: TRBJ1-2; abundance: few; d_gene: NA; CDR3aa: CAWSVRGRANYGYTF; CDR3nt: TGTGCCTGGAGTGTACGGGGCAGGGCGAACTATGGCTACACCTTC
v_gene: TRBV5-1; j_gene: TRBJ2-1; abundance: NA; d_gene: NA; CDR3aa: CASSGTSLSSYNEQFF; CDR3nt: TGCGCCAGCAGCGGAACTAGCTTGAGCTCCTACAATGAGCAGTTCTTC
v_gene: TRBV12-3/TRBV12-4; j_gene: TRBJ2-1; abundance: many; d_gene: NA; CDR3aa: CASSPTSSRVF; CDR3nt: TGTGCCAGCAGCCCAACTAGCTCCCGGGTCTTC
v_gene: TRBV10-2; j_gene: TRBJ2-1; abundance: NA; d_gene: TRBD1; CDR3aa: CASIWDRGVGNEQFF; CDR3nt: TGCGCCAGCATCTGGGACAGGGGCGTTGGGAATGAGCAGTTCTTC
v_gene: TRBV10-3; j_gene: TRBJ1-5; abundance: few; d_gene: TRBD1; CDR3aa: CAISESVGTGLNQPQHF; CDR3nt: TGTGCCATCAGTGAGTCAGTCGGGACAGGACTTAATCAGCCCCAGCATTTT
v_gene: TRBV20-1; j_gene: TRBJ1-1; abundance: few; d_gene: NA; CDR3aa: CSARGDKLNTEAFF; CDR3nt: TGCAGTGCTAGAGGTGACAAACTAAACACTGAAGCTTTCTTT
v_gene: TRBV20-1; j_gene: TRBJ2-1; abundance: few; d_gene: NA; CDR3aa: CSAIRSGPYNEQFF; CDR3nt: TGCAGTGCTATCCGCAGCGGCCCGTACAATGAGCAGTTCTTC
v_gene: TRBV7-7; j_gene: TRBJ2-1; abundance: NA; d_gene: TRBD2; CDR3aa: CASAGGPGNEQFF; CDR3nt: TGTGCCTCAGCGGGGGGGCCAGGAAATGAGCAGTTCTTC
v_gene: TRBV29-1; j_gene: TRBJ1-1; abundance: NA; d_gene: TRBD1; CDR3aa: CSVRGQASFRAFF; CDR3nt: TGCAGCGTACGGGGACAGGCCTCCTTCCGGGCTTTCTTT
v_gene: TRBV12-3/TRBV12-4; j_gene: TRBJ2-3; abundance: NA; d_gene: NA; CDR3aa: CASSFTRTDTQYF; CDR3nt: TGTGCCAGCAGTTTTACCCGCACAGATACGCAGTATTTT
v_gene: TRBV7-9; j_gene: TRBJ2-3; abundance: NA; d_gene: TRBD2; CDR3aa: CASRGASGGNDTQYF; CDR3nt: TGTGCCAGCAGGGGAGCAAGCGGGGGGAATGATACGCAGTATTTT
v_gene: TRBV5-1; j_gene: TRBJ2-1; abundance: NA; d_gene: TRBD2; CDR3aa: CASKRGTNNEQFF; CDR3nt: TGCGCCAGCAAAAGAGGGACTAACAATGAGCAGTTCTTC
v_gene: TRBV5-6; j_gene: TRBJ1-1; abundance: NA; d_gene: TRBD1; CDR3aa: CASSVMTGRNTEAFF; CDR3nt: TGTGCCAGCAGCGTCATGACAGGGCGGAACACTGAAGCTTTCTTT
v_gene: TRBV6-5; j_gene: TRBJ2-5; abundance: few; d_gene: NA; CDR3aa: CATRTGPETQYF; CDR3nt: TGTGCCACCCGAACAGGGCCCGAGACCCAGTACTTC
v_gene: TRBV7-8; j_gene: TRBJ2-7; abundance: NA; d_gene: NA; CDR3aa: CASSLSGTFYEQYF; CDR3nt: TGTGCCAGCAGCTTATCCGGGACATTCTACGAGCAGTACTTC
v_gene: TRBV7-8; j_gene: TRBJ2-1; abundance: NA; d_gene: TRBD1; CDR3aa: CASSLGTGVLNEQFF; CDR3nt: TGTGCCAGCAGCTTGGGGACAGGGGTCCTCAATGAGCAGTTCTTC